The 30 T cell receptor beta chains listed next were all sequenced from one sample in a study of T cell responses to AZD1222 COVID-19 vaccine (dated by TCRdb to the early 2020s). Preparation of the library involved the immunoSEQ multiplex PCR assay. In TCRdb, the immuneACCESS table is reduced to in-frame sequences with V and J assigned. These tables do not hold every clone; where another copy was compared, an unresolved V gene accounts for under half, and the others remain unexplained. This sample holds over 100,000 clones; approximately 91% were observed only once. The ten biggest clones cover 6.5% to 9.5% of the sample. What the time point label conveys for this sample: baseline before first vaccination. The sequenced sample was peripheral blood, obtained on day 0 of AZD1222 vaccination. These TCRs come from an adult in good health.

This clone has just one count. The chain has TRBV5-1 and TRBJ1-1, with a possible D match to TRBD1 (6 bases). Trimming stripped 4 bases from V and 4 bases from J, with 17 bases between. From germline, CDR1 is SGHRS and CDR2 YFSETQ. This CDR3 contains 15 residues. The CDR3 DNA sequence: TGCGCCAGCAGCCCTGTAGGGGGTCTTTCCACTGAAGCTTTCTTT. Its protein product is CASSPVGGLSTEAFF.

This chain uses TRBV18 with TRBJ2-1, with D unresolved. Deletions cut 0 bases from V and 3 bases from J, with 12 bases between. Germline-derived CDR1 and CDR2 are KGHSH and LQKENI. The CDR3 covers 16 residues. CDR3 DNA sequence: TGTGCCAGCTCACCACCCTCAACGGGCGGCTACAATGAGCAGTTCTTC. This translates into CASSPPSTGGYNEQFF.

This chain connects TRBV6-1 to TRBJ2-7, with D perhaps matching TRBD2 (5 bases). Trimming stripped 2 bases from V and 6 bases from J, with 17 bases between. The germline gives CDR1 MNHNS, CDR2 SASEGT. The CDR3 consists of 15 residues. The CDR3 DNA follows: TGTGCCAGCAGTGAATCTCTAGCACAGCGGCGCGAGCAGTACTTC. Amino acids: CASSESLAQRREQYF.

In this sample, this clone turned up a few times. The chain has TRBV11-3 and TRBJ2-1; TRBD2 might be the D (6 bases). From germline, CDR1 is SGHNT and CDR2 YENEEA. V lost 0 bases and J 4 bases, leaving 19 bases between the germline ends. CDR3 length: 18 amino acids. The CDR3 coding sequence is TGTGCCAGCAGCTTAGATCACGGGGGAACCTCGGCGTACAATGAGCAGTTCTTC. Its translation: CASSLDHGGTSAYNEQFF.

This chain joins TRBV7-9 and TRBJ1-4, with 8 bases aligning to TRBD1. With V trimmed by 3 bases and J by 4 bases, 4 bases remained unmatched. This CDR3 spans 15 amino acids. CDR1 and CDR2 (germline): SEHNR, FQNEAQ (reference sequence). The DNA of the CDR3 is TGTGCCAGCAGCTTTCGGACAGGGCTTAATGAAAAACTGTTTTTT. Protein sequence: CASSFRTGLNEKLFF. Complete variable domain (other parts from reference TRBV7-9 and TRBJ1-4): DTGVSQNPRHKITKRGQNVTFRCDPISEHNRLYWYRQTLGQGPEFLTYFQNEAQLEKSRLLSDRFSAERPKGSFSTLEIQRTEQGDSAMYLCASSFRTGLNEKLFFGSGTQLSVL.

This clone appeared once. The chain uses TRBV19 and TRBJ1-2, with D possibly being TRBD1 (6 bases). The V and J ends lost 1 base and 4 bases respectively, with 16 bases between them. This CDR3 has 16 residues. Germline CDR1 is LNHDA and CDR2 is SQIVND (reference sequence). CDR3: CASSIVGGKSSYGYTF. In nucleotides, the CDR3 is TGTGCCAGTAGTATAGTAGGGGGGAAGTCCTCCTATGGCTACACCTTC.

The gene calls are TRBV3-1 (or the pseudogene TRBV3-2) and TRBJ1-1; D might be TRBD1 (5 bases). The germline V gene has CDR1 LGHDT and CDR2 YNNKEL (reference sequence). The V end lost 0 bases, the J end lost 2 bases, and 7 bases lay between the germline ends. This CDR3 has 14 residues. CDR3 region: CASSQEDTNTEAFF. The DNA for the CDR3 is TGTGCCAGCAGCCAAGAGGACACCAACACTGAAGCTTTCTTT.

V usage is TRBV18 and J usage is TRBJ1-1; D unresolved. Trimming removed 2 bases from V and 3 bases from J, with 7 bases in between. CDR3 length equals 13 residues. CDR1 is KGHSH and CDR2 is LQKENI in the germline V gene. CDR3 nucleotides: TGTGCCAGCTCACCAGGGAGGGACACTGAAGCTTTCTTT. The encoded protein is CASSPGRDTEAFF.

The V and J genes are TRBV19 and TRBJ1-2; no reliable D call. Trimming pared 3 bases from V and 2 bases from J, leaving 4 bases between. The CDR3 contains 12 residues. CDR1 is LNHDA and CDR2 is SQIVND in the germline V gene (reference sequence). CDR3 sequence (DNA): TGTGCCAGTAGTATGACCAACTATGGCTACACCTTC. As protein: CASSMTNYGYTF.

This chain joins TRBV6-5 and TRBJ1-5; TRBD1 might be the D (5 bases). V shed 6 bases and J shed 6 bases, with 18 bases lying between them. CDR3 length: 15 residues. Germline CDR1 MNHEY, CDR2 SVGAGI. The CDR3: CASRALGGSGQPQHF. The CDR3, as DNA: TGTGCCAGCAGGGCACTGGGGGGATCTGGTCAGCCCCAGCATTTT.

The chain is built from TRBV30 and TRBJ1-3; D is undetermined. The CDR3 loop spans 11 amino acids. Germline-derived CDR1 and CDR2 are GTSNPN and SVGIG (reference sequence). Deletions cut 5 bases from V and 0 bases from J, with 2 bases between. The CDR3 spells CAWDSGNTIYF. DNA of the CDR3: TGTGCCTGGGACTCTGGAAACACCATATATTTT.

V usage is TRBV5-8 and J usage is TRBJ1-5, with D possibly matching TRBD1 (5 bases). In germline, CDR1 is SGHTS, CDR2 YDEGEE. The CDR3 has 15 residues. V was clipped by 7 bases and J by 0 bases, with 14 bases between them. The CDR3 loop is CASGRQPYSNQPQHF. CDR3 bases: TGTGCCAGCGGGAGACAGCCTTATAGCAATCAGCCCCAGCATTTT.

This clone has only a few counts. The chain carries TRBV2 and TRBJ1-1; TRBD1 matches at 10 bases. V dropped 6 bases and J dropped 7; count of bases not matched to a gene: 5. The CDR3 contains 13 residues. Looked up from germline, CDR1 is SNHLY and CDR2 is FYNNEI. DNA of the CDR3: TGTGCCAGCAGGGGACAGGGGATCGGTGAAGCTTTCTTT. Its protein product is CASRGQGIGEAFF.

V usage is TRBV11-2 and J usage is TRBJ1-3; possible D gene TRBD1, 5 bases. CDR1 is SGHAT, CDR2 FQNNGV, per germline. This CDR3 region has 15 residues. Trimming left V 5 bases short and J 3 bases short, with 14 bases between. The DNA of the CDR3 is TGTGCCAGCAGCCTCCCTGGGACCCTTGGAAACACCATATATTTT. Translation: CASSLPGTLGNTIYF.

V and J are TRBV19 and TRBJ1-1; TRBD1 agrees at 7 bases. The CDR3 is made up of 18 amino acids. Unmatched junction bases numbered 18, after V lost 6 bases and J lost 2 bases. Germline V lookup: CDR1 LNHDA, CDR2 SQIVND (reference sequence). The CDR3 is CASSTWRDRQAPNTEAFF. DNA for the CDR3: TGTGCCAGTAGCACCTGGCGGGACAGACAGGCCCCAAACACTGAAGCTTTCTTT.

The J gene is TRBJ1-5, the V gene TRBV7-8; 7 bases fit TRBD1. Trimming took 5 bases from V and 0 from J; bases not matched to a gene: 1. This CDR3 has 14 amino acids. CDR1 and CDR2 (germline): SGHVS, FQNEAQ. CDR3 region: CASSPGGSNQPQHF. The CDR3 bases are TGTGCCAGCAGCCCAGGGGGTAGCAATCAGCCCCAGCATTTT.

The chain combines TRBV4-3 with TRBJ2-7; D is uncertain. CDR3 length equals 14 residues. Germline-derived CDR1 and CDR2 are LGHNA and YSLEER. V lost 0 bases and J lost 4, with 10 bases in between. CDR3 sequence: CASSQDLTSYEQYF. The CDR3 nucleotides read TGCGCCAGCAGCCAAGATCTGACATCGTACGAGCAGTACTTC.

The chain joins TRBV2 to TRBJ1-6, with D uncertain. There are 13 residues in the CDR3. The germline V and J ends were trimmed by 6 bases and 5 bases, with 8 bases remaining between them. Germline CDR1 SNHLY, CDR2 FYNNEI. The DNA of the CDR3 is TGTGCCAGCAGCGGTAATAATAATTCACCCCTCCACTTT. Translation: CASSGNNNSPLHF.

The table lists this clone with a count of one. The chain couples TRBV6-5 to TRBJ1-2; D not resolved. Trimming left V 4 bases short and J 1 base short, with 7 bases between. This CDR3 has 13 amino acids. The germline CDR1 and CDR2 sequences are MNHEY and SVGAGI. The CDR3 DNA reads TGTGCCAGCAGTTCCCACGTTAACTATGGCTACACCTTC. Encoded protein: CASSSHVNYGYTF.

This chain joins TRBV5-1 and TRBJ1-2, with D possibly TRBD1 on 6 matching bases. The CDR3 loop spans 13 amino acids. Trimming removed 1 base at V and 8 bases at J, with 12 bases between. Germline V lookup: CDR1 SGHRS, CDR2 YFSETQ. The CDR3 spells CASSLYGGRGYTF. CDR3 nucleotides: TGCGCCAGCAGCTTGTACGGGGGCAGGGGCTACACCTTC.

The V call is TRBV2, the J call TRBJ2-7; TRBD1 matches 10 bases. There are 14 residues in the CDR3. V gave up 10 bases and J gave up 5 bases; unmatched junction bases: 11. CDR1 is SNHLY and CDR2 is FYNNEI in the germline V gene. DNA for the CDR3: TGTGCCATCCTGACCGGGACAGGGGATCACGAGCAGTACTTC. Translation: CAILTGTGDHEQYF.

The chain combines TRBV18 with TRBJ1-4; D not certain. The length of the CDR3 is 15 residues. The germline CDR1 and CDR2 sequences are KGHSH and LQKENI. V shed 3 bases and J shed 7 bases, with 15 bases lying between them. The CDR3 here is CASSPDVHGGEKLFF. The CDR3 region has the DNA TGTGCCAGCTCACCCGACGTCCATGGTGGTGAAAAACTGTTTTTT.

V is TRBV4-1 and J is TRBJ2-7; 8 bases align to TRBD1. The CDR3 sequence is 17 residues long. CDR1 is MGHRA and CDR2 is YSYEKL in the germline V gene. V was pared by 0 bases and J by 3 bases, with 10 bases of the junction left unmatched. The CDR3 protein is CASSQDPATGVDYEQYF. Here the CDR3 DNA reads TGCGCCAGCAGCCAAGATCCAGCGACAGGGGTTGACTACGAGCAGTACTTC.

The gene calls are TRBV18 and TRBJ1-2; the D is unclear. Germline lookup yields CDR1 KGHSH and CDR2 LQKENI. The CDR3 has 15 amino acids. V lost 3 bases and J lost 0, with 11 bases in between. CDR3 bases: TGTGCCAGCTCACCCTCAAGGGAGACTAACTATGGCTACACCTTC. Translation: CASSPSRETNYGYTF.

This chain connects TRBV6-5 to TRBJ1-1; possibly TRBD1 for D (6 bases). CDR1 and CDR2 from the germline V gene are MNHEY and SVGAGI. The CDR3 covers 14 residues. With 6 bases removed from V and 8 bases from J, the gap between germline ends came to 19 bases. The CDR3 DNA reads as TGTGCCAGCAGGTCCTCACTCAGGGGTTCGGAAGCTTTCTTT. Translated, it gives CASRSSLRGSEAFF.

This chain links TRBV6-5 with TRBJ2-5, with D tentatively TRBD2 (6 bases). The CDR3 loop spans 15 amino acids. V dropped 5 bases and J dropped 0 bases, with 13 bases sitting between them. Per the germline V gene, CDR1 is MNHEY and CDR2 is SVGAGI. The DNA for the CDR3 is TGTGCCAGCAGTCTCCTTGGGACTTACCAAGAGACCCAGTACTTC. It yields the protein CASSLLGTYQETQYF.

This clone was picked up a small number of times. The CDR3 reads CASSTQDAYEQYF. The DNA of the CDR3 is TGTGCCAGCTCGACACAGGATGCCTACGAGCAGTACTTC. The V and J genes are TRBV18 and TRBJ2-7; D might be TRBD1 (5 bases). CDR1 KGHSH and CDR2 LQKENI come from the germline V gene. V dropped 6 bases and J dropped 2 bases, with 11 bases sitting between them. The CDR3 length is 13 residues.

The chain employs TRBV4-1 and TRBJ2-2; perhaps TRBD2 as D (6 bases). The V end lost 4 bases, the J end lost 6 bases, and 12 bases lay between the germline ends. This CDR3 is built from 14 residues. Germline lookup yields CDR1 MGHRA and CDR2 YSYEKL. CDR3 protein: CASSRPTSSGELFF. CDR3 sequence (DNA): TGCGCCAGCAGCCGACCAACTAGCTCCGGGGAGCTGTTTTTT.

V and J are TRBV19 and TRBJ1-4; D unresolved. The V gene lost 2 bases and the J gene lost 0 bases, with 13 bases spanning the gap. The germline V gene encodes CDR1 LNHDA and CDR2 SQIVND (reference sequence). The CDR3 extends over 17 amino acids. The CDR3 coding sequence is TGTGCCAGTAGTATAAGGATCCTCCTATCAACTAATGAAAAACTGTTTTTT. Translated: CASSIRILLSTNEKLFF.

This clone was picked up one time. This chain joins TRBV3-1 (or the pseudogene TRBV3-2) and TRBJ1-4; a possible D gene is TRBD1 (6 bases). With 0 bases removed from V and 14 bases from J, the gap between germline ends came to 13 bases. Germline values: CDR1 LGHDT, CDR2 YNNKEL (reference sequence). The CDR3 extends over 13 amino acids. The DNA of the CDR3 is TGTGCCAGCAGCCAAGAACAGGGCATTCAGCTGTTTTTT. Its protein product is CASSQEQGIQLFF.